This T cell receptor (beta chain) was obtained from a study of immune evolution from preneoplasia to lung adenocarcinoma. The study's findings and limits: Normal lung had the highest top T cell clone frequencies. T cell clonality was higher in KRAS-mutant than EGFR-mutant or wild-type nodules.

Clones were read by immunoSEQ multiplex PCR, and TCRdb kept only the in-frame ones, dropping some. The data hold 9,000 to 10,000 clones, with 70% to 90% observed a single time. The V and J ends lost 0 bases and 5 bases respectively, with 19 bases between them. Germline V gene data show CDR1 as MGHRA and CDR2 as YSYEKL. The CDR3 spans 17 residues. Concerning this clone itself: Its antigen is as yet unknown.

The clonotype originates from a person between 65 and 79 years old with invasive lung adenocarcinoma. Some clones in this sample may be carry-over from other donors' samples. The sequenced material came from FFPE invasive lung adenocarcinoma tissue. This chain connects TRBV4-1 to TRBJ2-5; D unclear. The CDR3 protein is CASSQEKGGVQEETQYF. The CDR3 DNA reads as TGCGCCAGCAGCCAAGAAAAGGGTGGAGTCCAGGAGGAGACCCAGTACTTC.